This T cell receptor (beta chain) emerged from a study of CD8 T cells in ankylosing spondylitis. From the 5' RACE reads, TCRdb called clonotypes with MiXCR, one entry per CDR3 protein. The table lists about 440,000 distinct CDR3 sequences, roughly 15% of them singletons. This clonotype has only a few counts. Its antigen remains unidentified. Regarding the study as a whole: Researchers reportedly found disease-linked clones significantly enriched in matched ankylosing spondylitis synovial fluid. Clones linked with disease were CD8+ and fairly uncommon in the peripheral blood. Typical of ankylosing spondylitis blood, it appeared, was a TCR beta motif of fewer than 10 highly homologous variants. Previously reported in reactive arthritis synovial fluid and blood were some of the motif variants.

Germline V gene data show CDR1 as SEHNR and CDR2 as FQNEAQ (reference sequence). V lost 6 bases to trimming and J lost 3 bases; unmatched junction nucleotides: 11. This CDR3 has 15 amino acids. The chain joins TRBV7-9 to TRBJ2-7; 7 bases fit TRBD2. The clonotype comes from a male donor with ankylosing spondylitis. Input material: blood, either unsorted or a sorted T cell fraction (not recorded which). CDR3 sequence (DNA): TGTGCCAGCAGTGGCGCGAGAGCGGGGAACTACGAGCAGTACTTC. It is translated as CASSGARAGNYEQYF.